Listed below are T cell receptor beta chains from one sample, sequenced in a study of identifying expanded T cells in peripheral blood. TCRdb keeps only in-frame clones here, not all; method: immunoSEQ multiplex PCR. The sample has under 120,000 clones, around 89% seen once. The specimen was blood. The receptors come from a person aged 18-70 years in good health. The CDR3 runs from the conserved cysteine through the conserved F or W. The D gene is left open where the match is weak. Clone size, where shown, is once, few, many, or a class for clones that have expanded.

13	TRBV7-2	.	few	TRBJ1-6	CASSLAQESPLHF	TGTGCCAGCAGCTTAGCCCAGGAATCACCCCTCCACTTT
13	TRBV6-5	.	.	TRBJ1-1	CASRPDRYTEAFF	TGTGCCAGCAGACCTGACAGGTACACTGAAGCTTTCTTT
15	TRBV7-2	.	.	TRBJ1-1	CASSYENGVGTEAFF	TGTGCCAGCAGTTATGAGAACGGAGTGGGGACTGAAGCTTTCTTT
11	TRBV20-1	TRBD1	.	TRBJ2-3	CSGTVTDTQYF	TGCAGCGGGACAGTCACAGATACGCAGTATTTT
16	TRBV11-2	TRBD1	.	TRBJ1-6	CASSPLDRERRSPLHF	TGTGCCAGCAGCCCCTTGGACAGGGAGAGGAGGTCACCCCTCCACTTT
15	TRBV18	TRBD1	.	TRBJ1-1	CASSRQGAVNTEAFF	TGTGCCAGCTCCCGACAGGGGGCGGTGAACACTGAAGCTTTCTTT
18	TRBV9	TRBD2	.	TRBJ2-4	CASGRSRTSGGDRNIQYF	TGTGCCAGCGGGAGGTCCCGGACTAGCGGGGGGGATCGAAACATTCAGTACTTC
14	TRBV30	.	.	TRBJ1-2	CAWFGGPGSYGYTF	TGTGCCTGGTTCGGGGGGCCGGGTTCGTATGGCTACACCTTC
19	TRBV4-3	TRBD2	.	TRBJ2-7	CASSQDFFGFGTISYEQYF	TGCGCCAGCAGCCAAGATTTCTTTGGGTTCGGGACTATATCCTACGAGCAGTACTTC
12	TRBV7-2	.	.	TRBJ1-1	CASSLVETEAFF	TGTGCCAGCAGCTTAGTGGAAACTGAAGCTTTCTTT
17	TRBV28	TRBD1	.	TRBJ2-1	CASTLLLRGQGRNEQFF	TGTGCCAGCACCCTGCTCCTGAGAGGACAGGGACGCAATGAGCAGTTCTTC
16	TRBV4-3	TRBD1	.	TRBJ1-2	CASSQSRGQWVEGYTF	TGCGCCAGCAGCCAATCCAGGGGGCAATGGGTAGAAGGCTACACCTTC
14	TRBV18	.	.	TRBJ2-3	CASSPIDSADTQYF	TGTGCCAGCTCACCGATCGACAGCGCAGATACGCAGTATTTT
13	TRBV28	.	.	TRBJ1-6	CASLRTVNSPLHF	TGTGCCAGCCTAAGGACAGTAAATTCACCCCTCCACTTT
12	TRBV6-1	.	.	TRBJ1-2	CASRSSGLGYTF	TGTGCCAGCAGGTCGTCGGGCCTCGGCTACACCTTC
16	TRBV10-3	.	.	TRBJ1-3	CAISESTASSGNTIYF	TGTGCCATCAGTGAGTCGACGGCCTCATCTGGAAACACCATATATTTT
14	TRBV7-2	.	.	TRBJ2-7	CASSKDPLAYEQYF	TGTGCCAGCAGCAAGGATCCCCTAGCCTACGAGCAGTACTTC
15	TRBV19	.	.	TRBJ2-3	CASKEGLTYTDTQYF	TGTGCCAGTAAGGAGGGGTTGACTTACACAGATACGCAGTATTTT
18	TRBV4-3	TRBD2	.	TRBJ2-3	CASSQDGISGEITDTQYF	TGCGCCAGCAGCCAAGATGGGATTAGCGGGGAAATCACAGATACGCAGTATTTT
16	TRBV7-2	.	.	TRBJ2-5	CASSLVRGAGKETQYF	TGTGCCAGCAGCTTAGTCCGGGGCGCCGGTAAAGAGACCCAGTACTTC
13	TRBV10-1	.	.	TRBJ1-1	CASSLQGNTEAFF	TGCGCCAGCAGTCTACAGGGGAACACTGAAGCTTTCTTT
15	TRBV13	TRBD2	.	TRBJ2-1	CASSSRGAPFNEQFF	TGTGCCAGCAGCTCGCGGGGGGCCCCCTTCAATGAGCAGTTCTTC
17	TRBV5-8	.	.	TRBJ1-5	CASSLALNDNSNQPQHF	TGTGCCAGCAGCTTGGCTCTGAATGATAATAGCAATCAGCCCCAGCATTTT
13	TRBV5-4	.	.	TRBJ2-3	CASSRGRTDTQYF	TGTGCCAGCAGCAGAGGGCGCACAGATACGCAGTATTTT
15	TRBV5-8	.	.	TRBJ2-5	CASSFPRATGEAQYF	TGTGCCAGCAGCTTCCCCAGGGCCACCGGCGAGGCCCAGTACTTC
14	TRBV30	.	once	TRBJ2-1	CACGGRNRINEQFF	TGTGCCTGCGGGGGGCGGAATAGGATCAATGAGCAGTTCTTC
17	TRBV13	.	few	TRBJ2-6	CASNVRGGQAGANVLTF	TGTGCCAGCAACGTACGTGGGGGGCAAGCTGGGGCCAACGTCCTGACTTTC
12	TRBV6-1	.	.	TRBJ1-2	CASTLGAVGYTF	TGTGCCAGCACCCTCGGGGCAGTCGGCTACACCTTC
15	TRBV5-4	TRBD2	.	TRBJ2-5	CASSGPGLAKETQYF	TGTGCCAGCAGCGGTCCAGGACTAGCGAAAGAGACCCAGTACTTC
16	TRBV27	TRBD1	.	TRBJ2-5	CASSQGQGGYTETQYF	TGTGCCAGCAGTCAGGGACAGGGGGGATACACGGAGACCCAGTACTTC
16	TRBV18	.	.	TRBJ2-6	CASSPGLNSGANVLTF	TGTGCCAGCTCACCGGGCCTCAACTCTGGGGCCAACGTCCTGACTTTC
17	TRBV29-1	.	.	TRBJ2-7	CSVEDLPDSGSSYEQYF	TGCAGCGTTGAAGATCTTCCGGACAGCGGTAGCTCCTACGAGCAGTACTTC
13	TRBV19	.	.	TRBJ1-4	CASTQWENEKLFF	TGTGCCAGTACCCAGTGGGAAAATGAAAAACTGTTTTTT
15	TRBV27	.	.	TRBJ2-3	CASSFLGHTGPTQYF	TGTGCCAGCAGTTTCCTTGGTCATACCGGACCGACGCAGTATTTT
17	TRBV4-2	.	.	TRBJ1-2	CASSQGAQTPPNYGYTF	TGTGCCAGCAGCCAAGGCGCCCAGACACCGCCAAACTATGGCTACACCTTC
14	TRBV5-6	.	.	TRBJ2-5	CASSLNGGAETQYF	TGTGCCAGCAGCCTGAATGGGGGGGCGGAGACCCAGTACTTC
14	TRBV11-2	.	once	TRBJ2-7	CASSLDQGSYEQYF	TGTGCCAGCAGCTTAGATCAGGGCTCGTACGAGCAGTACTTC
14	TRBV4-3	TRBD1	.	TRBJ1-2	CASSPTTGPYGYTF	TGCGCCAGCAGCCCTACGACAGGGCCTTATGGCTACACCTTC
14	TRBV7-6	TRBD1	.	TRBJ2-7	CASSSGQVPYEQYF	TGTGCCAGCAGCTCAGGACAGGTACCCTACGAGCAGTACTTC
13	TRBV18	.	.	TRBJ1-5	CASSLGENQPQHF	TGTGCCAGCTCTCTCGGGGAAAATCAGCCCCAGCATTTT
13	TRBV10-3	TRBD1	.	TRBJ2-5	CATGQGLRETQYF	TGTGCCACAGGACAGGGGCTCCGGGAGACCCAGTACTTC
15	TRBV7-9	TRBD1	.	TRBJ1-2	CASSLGTGENYGYTF	TGTGCCAGCAGCTTAGGGACAGGGGAGAACTATGGCTACACCTTC
11	TRBV29-1	.	.	TRBJ2-7	CSARTAYEQYF	TGCAGCGCCCGTACTGCCTACGAGCAGTACTTC
16	TRBV7-2	.	.	TRBJ1-5	CASSFGVRGSGQPQHF	TGTGCCAGCAGCTTCGGGGTGAGGGGGAGCGGTCAGCCCCAGCATTTT
13	TRBV7-8	.	.	TRBJ2-7	CASSSPVEYEQYF	TGTGCCAGCAGCTCCCCGGTGGAGTACGAGCAGTACTTC
15	TRBV10-3	TRBD1	.	TRBJ1-1	CATQLQGIGSTEAFF	TGTGCCACCCAACTACAGGGGATCGGGAGCACTGAAGCTTTCTTT
16	TRBV7-2	.	.	TRBJ2-7	CASSFGWDGVPYEQYF	TGTGCCAGCAGTTTCGGTTGGGACGGAGTCCCCTACGAGCAGTACTTC
13	TRBV2	TRBD1	.	TRBJ1-4	CASIDRGGEKLFF	TGTGCCAGCATTGACAGGGGAGGGGAAAAACTGTTTTTT
17	TRBV18	TRBD1	once	TRBJ1-1	CASSPPRQGAGNTEAFF	TGTGCCAGCTCACCACCGCGACAGGGGGCCGGGAACACTGAAGCTTTCTTT
15	TRBV19	TRBD2	.	TRBJ2-4	CASSVTSGGSGIQYF	TGTGCCAGTAGTGTGACTAGCGGGGGGTCCGGGATTCAGTACTTC
17	TRBV2	TRBD2	.	TRBJ2-3	CASSNLPTSQSTDTQYF	TGTGCCAGCAGTAACCTTCCGACTAGCCAAAGCACAGATACGCAGTATTTT
16	TRBV4-1	TRBD2	.	TRBJ2-5	CASSQPLAGGRETQYF	TGCGCCAGCAGCCAGCCCCTAGCGGGTGGACGGGAGACCCAGTACTTC
19	TRBV5-1	TRBD2	.	TRBJ2-3	CASSHRTSGSPMGTDTQYF	TGCGCCAGCAGCCATCGGACTAGCGGGAGTCCCATGGGCACAGATACGCAGTATTTT
13	TRBV28	TRBD1	.	TRBJ2-7	CASSHRGSYEQYF	TGTGCCAGCAGTCACAGGGGGAGCTACGAGCAGTACTTC